This T cell receptor (beta chain) was captured by sequencing in a study of OX40 agonist ivuxolimab in advanced cancers. Sequencing used immunoSEQ multiplex PCR; TCRdb keeps in-frame clones, though not all of them. This sample has roughly 140,000 clones, with 90% to 95% found just once. Regarding this clone: Its antigen is unknown. The identical CDR3 is also encoded by other nucleotide sequences in the sample.

General study points: Expanded clones belonging to CD8+ T cells outnumbered, on average, those of CD4+.

J lost 5 bases, V lost 1 base, and 6 bases had no gene match. Germline V gene data show CDR1 as SGHTA and CDR2 as FQGNSA. The CDR3 contains 15 residues. The source of this sequence is an adult with an advanced solid tumor such as melanoma, head and neck, liver or kidney cancer. Sequencing was performed on CD4+ or CD8+ T cells sorted from blood, taken in a trial of the OX40 agonist ivuxolimab. The V and J genes are TRBV7-2 and TRBJ2-7, with 9 nucleotides matching TRBD2. CDR3 nucleotide sequence: TGTGCCAGCAGCTTAGGTGGCGGGGGGGCCGACGAGCAGTACTTC. This translates into CASSLGGGGADEQYF.